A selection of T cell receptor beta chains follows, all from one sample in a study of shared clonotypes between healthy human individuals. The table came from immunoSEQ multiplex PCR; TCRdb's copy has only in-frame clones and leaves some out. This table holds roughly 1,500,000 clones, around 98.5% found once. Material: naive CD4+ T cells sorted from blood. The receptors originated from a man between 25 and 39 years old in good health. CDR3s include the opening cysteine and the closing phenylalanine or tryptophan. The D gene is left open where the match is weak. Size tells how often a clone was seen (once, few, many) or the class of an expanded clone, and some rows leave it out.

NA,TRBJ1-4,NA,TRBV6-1,TGTGCCAGCAGTCAGGTCAGCGATGAAAAACTGTTTTTT,CASSQVSDEKLFF
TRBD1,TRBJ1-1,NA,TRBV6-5,TGTGCCAGCAGTATACAGGGGCTTAACACTGAAGCTTTCTTT,CASSIQGLNTEAFF
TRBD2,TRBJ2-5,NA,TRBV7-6,TGTGCCAGCAGCTCCGTAGCGGGAAAAGAGACCCAGTACTTC,CASSSVAGKETQYF
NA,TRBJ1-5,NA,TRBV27,TGTGCCAGCAGTTTCATGGGAAGCAATCAGCCCCAGCATTTT,CASSFMGSNQPQHF
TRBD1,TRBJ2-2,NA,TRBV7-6,TGTGCCAGCAGCCGGACAGGGGTTAGCCCCGGGGAGCTGTTTTTT,CASSRTGVSPGELFF
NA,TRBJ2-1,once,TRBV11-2,TGTGCCAGCAGCCGAGGTTACAATGAGCAGTTCTTC,CASSRGYNEQFF
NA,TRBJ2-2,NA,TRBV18,TGTGCCAGCTCACGTCAAGGGCGTGCCGGGGAGCTGTTTTTT,CASSRQGRAGELFF
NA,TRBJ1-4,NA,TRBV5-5,TGTGCCAGCAGCTTGGGTCCGGGGGCGAATGAAAAACTGTTTTTT,CASSLGPGANEKLFF
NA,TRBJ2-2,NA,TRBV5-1,TGCGCCAGCAGCTTGAGGACCTTTAACACCGGGGAGCTGTTTTTT,CASSLRTFNTGELFF
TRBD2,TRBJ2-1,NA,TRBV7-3,TGTGCCAGCAGTAGGACTAGCCGCAATGAGCAGTTCTTC,CASSRTSRNEQFF
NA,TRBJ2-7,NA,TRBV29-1,TGCAGCGTCCGGACAGCTTATTCCTACGAGCAGTACTTC,CSVRTAYSYEQYF
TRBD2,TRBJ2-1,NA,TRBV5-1,TGCGCCAGCAGCTTGGATGGGCTAGCGGGAGTTGTTGAGCAGTTCTTC,CASSLDGLAGVVEQFF
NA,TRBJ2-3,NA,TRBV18,TGTGCCAGCTCACCGCTACGACAGGCAACGGCAGATACGCAGTATTTT,CASSPLRQATADTQYF
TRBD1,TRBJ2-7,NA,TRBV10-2,TGCGCCAGCCGGACAGGGATCATCTACGAGCAGTACTTC,CASRTGIIYEQYF
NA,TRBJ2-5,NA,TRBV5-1,TGCGCCAGCAGCTTGCACGCCACAGAGACCCAGTACTTC,CASSLHATETQYF
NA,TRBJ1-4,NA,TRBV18,TGTGCCAGCTCACCGGGACAAGCTAATGAAAAACTGTTTTTT,CASSPGQANEKLFF
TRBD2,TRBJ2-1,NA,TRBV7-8,TGTGCCAGCAGCTTAGACCGACTAGCGGGAGGGCCAGTACGTGAGCAGTTCTTC,CASSLDRLAGGPVREQFF
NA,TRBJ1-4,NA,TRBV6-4,TGTGCCAGCAGCCTAGGGACTAATGAAAAACTGTTTTTT,CASSLGTNEKLFF
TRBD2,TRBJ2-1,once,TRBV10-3,TGTGCCATCAAGACTAGCGGGAGCTCCTACAATGAGCAGTTCTTC,CAIKTSGSSYNEQFF
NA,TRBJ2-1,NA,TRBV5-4,TGTGCCAGCAGCTTGGACGACAATGAGCAGTTCTTC,CASSLDDNEQFF
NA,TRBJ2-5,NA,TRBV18,TGTGCCAGCTCACTCTCCGGCAGCCAAGAGACCCAGTACTTC,CASSLSGSQETQYF
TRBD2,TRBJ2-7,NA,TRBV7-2,TGTGCCAGCAGCTTACGGGAGGCCACCTTACCGTACTCCTACGAGCAGTACTTC,CASSLREATLPYSYEQYF
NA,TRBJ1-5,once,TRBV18,TGTGCCAGCTCACCAAGCCTCGGGGTTGAGGGCAATCAGCCCCAGCATTTT,CASSPSLGVEGNQPQHF
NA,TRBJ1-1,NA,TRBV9,TGTGCCAGCAGCGTAGGCCCTATGAACACTGAAGCTTTCTTT,CASSVGPMNTEAFF
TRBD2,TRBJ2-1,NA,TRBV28,TGTGCCAGCGAGTTCGGGGGGAATGAGCAGTTCTTC,CASEFGGNEQFF
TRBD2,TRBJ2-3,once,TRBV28,TGTGCCAGCAGTTCCTACCCGGGACTAGCGGTCACAGATACGCAGTATTTT,CASSSYPGLAVTDTQYF
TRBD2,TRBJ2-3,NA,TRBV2,TGTGCCAACTCCAAGGGACTAGCGGGGAGGGGCACATGTTTT,CANSKGLAGRGTCF
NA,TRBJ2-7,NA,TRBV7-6,TGTGCCAGCAGCTCACCGGCGGCGGGCTACGAGCAGTACTTC,CASSSPAAGYEQYF
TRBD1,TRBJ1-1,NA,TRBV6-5,TGTGCCAGCAGGCCGGACAGGGGGAACACTGAAGCTTTCTTT,CASRPDRGNTEAFF
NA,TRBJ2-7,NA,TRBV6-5,TGTGCCAGCAGTTATACAGGGTCGCAGTACTTC,CASSYTGSQYF
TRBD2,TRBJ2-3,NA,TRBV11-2,TGTGCCAGCAGCGCCTCGGGACTAGTTGGCCAAGACACAGATACGCAGTATTTT,CASSASGLVGQDTDTQYF
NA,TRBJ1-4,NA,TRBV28,TGTGCCAGCAGTTTAACAGCAACTAATGAAAAACTGTTTTTT,CASSLTATNEKLFF
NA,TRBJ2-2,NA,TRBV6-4,TGTGCCAGCAGTGAGTGGGAGCTGTTTTTT,CASSEWELFF
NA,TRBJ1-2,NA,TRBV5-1,TGCGCCAGCAGCTTGGACAGGGCCGCGAGGGGCTACACCTTC,CASSLDRAARGYTF
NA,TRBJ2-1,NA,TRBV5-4,TGTGCCAGCAGCCTTCCACTAGACGAGCAGTTCTTC,CASSLPLDEQFF
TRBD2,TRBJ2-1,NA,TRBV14,TGTGCCAGCAGTCAGACGTTAGCGGGAGTCGGGGAGCAGTTCTTC,CASSQTLAGVGEQFF
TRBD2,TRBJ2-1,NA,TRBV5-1,TGCGCCAGCAGCCTGCAGACTAGCGGGATAACTAGTGAGCAGTTCTTC,CASSLQTSGITSEQFF
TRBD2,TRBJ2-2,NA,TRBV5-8,TGTGCCAGCAGCTTGTTCCTTTTAGCGGGAGAGACCGGGGAGCTGTTTTTT,CASSLFLLAGETGELFF
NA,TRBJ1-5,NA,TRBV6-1,TGTGCCAGCAGTGAAATGGATCAGCCCCAGCATTTT,CASSEMDQPQHF
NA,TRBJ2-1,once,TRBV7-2,TGTGCCAGCCGAACAGGGTTCAATATCCGGTGGGATGAGCAGTTCTTC,CASRTGFNIRWDEQFF
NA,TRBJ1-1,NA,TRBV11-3,TGTGCCAGCAGCTTAGATCAGGGGCCTGAAGCTTTCTTT,CASSLDQGPEAFF
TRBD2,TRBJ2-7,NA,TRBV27,TGTGCCAGCAGTCCACTGGGGAGGGGAGGATACGAGCAGTACTTC,CASSPLGRGGYEQYF